This T cell receptor (beta chain) was documented in a study of blood T cell repertoires in COVID-19. Study-wide background: T cells, B-cell-depleted T cells, or PBMCs provided the cDNA or gDNA that served as material.

Germline trimming cut 4 bases from V and 0 bases from J; bases unmatched to any gene: 4. CDR1 is SGHDT and CDR2 is YYEEEE in the germline V gene. The CDR3 extends over 14 amino acids. How the authors handled the data: Nucleated cell counts were estimated from reference gene primer amplification. Clones were sequenced by immunoSEQ multiplex PCR, and TCRdb holds only the in-frame ones, with some missing. V and J calls and clone size follow that table, whereas D and trimming were derived from the DNA. The sample contains about 90,000 clones, 70% to 90% of which appear only once. This chain connects TRBV5-6 to TRBJ2-7; 7 bases match TRBD2. Source material: peripheral blood. This TCR came from a man at least 80 years old with acute or convalescent COVID-19. The CDR3 coding sequence is TGTGCCAGCAGCCCCGGGGGGAGCTCCTACGAGCAGTACTTC. Translation gives CASSPGGSSYEQYF.